Listed below are T cell receptor beta chains from one sample, sequenced in a study of human versus mouse CDR3 diversity and MHC coevolution. Sequencing used immunoSEQ multiplex PCR; TCRdb keeps in-frame clones, though not all of them. The top ten hold around 0.15% of the sample, which has about 77,000 clones, about nine tenths seen once. The material sequenced was naive CD4+ T cells from blood. The source is a person between 30 and 69 years old in good health. Both conserved end residues are part of each CDR3. A D gene is named only where the DNA matches it firmly. Size values are once, few and many counts, or a class for expanded clones, and some rows have none.

v_call: TRBV7-9
clone_size: .
j_call: TRBJ2-3
d_call: .
cdr3_aa: CASSLSRHSTDTQYF
cdr3_nt: TGTGCCAGCAGCTTATCGAGGCATAGCACAGATACGCAGTATTTT

v_call: TRBV6-6
clone_size: .
j_call: TRBJ2-7
d_call: TRBD2
cdr3_aa: CASSSPGLAGAEQYF
cdr3_nt: TGTGCCAGCAGTTCTCCGGGACTAGCGGGAGCTGAGCAGTACTTC

v_call: TRBV5-1
clone_size: .
j_call: TRBJ1-2
d_call: TRBD1
cdr3_aa: CASSSQPGQGFSGYTF
cdr3_nt: TGCGCCAGCAGCTCCCAACCGGGACAGGGCTTCTCTGGCTACACCTTC

v_call: TRBV7-9
clone_size: .
j_call: TRBJ1-3
d_call: .
cdr3_aa: CASSLDGSGGTIYF
cdr3_nt: TGTGCCAGCAGCTTAGATGGGTCGGGGGGCACCATATATTTT

v_call: TRBV10-3
clone_size: .
j_call: TRBJ1-6
d_call: .
cdr3_aa: CAISQANRDSPLHF
cdr3_nt: TGTGCCATCAGCCAGGCTAATCGAGATTCACCCCTCCACTTT

v_call: TRBV9
clone_size: .
j_call: TRBJ1-4
d_call: .
cdr3_aa: CASSVQGITNEKLFF
cdr3_nt: TGTGCCAGCAGCGTCCAGGGGATAACTAATGAAAAACTGTTTTTT

v_call: TRBV27
clone_size: .
j_call: TRBJ1-5
d_call: .
cdr3_aa: CASSLRSQGQPQHF
cdr3_nt: TGTGCCAGCAGTTTAAGGAGTCAAGGTCAGCCCCAGCATTTT

v_call: TRBV6-5
clone_size: .
j_call: TRBJ1-3
d_call: .
cdr3_aa: CASCTGRSGNTIYF
cdr3_nt: TGTGCCAGCTGTACAGGGAGATCCGGAAACACCATATATTTT

v_call: TRBV7-9
clone_size: .
j_call: TRBJ2-5
d_call: .
cdr3_aa: CASSRTGPGETQYF
cdr3_nt: TGTGCCAGCAGCAGAACAGGGCCCGGCGAGACCCAGTACTTC

v_call: TRBV11-2
clone_size: .
j_call: TRBJ2-7
d_call: TRBD2
cdr3_aa: CASSLVGRGYEQYF
cdr3_nt: TGTGCCAGCAGCTTAGTCGGGAGGGGCTACGAGCAGTACTTC

v_call: TRBV6-5
clone_size: .
j_call: TRBJ2-2
d_call: TRBD1
cdr3_aa: CASSQRTGPYGELFF
cdr3_nt: TGTGCCAGCAGTCAAAGGACAGGTCCTTACGGGGAGCTGTTTTTT

v_call: TRBV5-1
clone_size: .
j_call: TRBJ1-4
d_call: TRBD1
cdr3_aa: CASNRGLSQRGDEKLFF
cdr3_nt: TGCGCCAGCAACAGGGGCTTAAGCCAGAGAGGAGATGAAAAACTGTTTTTT

v_call: TRBV9
clone_size: .
j_call: TRBJ1-1
d_call: .
cdr3_aa: CASSETMNTEAFF
cdr3_nt: TGTGCCAGCAGCGAGACTATGAACACTGAAGCTTTCTTT

v_call: TRBV5-1
clone_size: .
j_call: TRBJ2-3
d_call: .
cdr3_aa: CASSLSGFTDTQYF
cdr3_nt: TGCGCCAGCAGCTTGAGCGGGTTCACAGATACGCAGTATTTT

v_call: TRBV6-1
clone_size: .
j_call: TRBJ1-1
d_call: TRBD1
cdr3_aa: CASSEMTGRTEAFF
cdr3_nt: TGTGCCAGCAGTGAAATGACAGGGCGTACTGAAGCTTTCTTT

v_call: TRBV25-1
clone_size: .
j_call: TRBJ2-2
d_call: .
cdr3_aa: CASSESTGYTGELFF
cdr3_nt: TGTGCCAGCAGTGAATCGACAGGCTACACCGGGGAGCTGTTTTTT

v_call: TRBV28
clone_size: .
j_call: TRBJ2-4
d_call: TRBD2
cdr3_aa: CASSYPPFRGGPKNIQYF
cdr3_nt: TGTGCCAGCAGTTACCCTCCTTTTCGGGGGGGCCCCAAAAACATTCAGTACTTC

v_call: TRBV5-6
clone_size: .
j_call: TRBJ2-2
d_call: TRBD2
cdr3_aa: CASLLAGGTGELFF
cdr3_nt: TGTGCCAGCCTGTTAGCGGGGGGGACCGGGGAGCTGTTTTTT

v_call: TRBV14
clone_size: .
j_call: TRBJ2-5
d_call: TRBD1
cdr3_aa: CASSQSLTGVGEQYF
cdr3_nt: TGTGCCAGCAGCCAATCCCTGACAGGGGTGGGAGAGCAGTACTTC

v_call: TRBV27
clone_size: .
j_call: TRBJ1-1
d_call: TRBD1
cdr3_aa: CASRIQGGTEAFF
cdr3_nt: TGTGCCAGCAGGATACAGGGGGGCACTGAAGCTTTCTTT

v_call: TRBV4-1
clone_size: once
j_call: TRBJ1-2
d_call: .
cdr3_aa: CASSREIQGVNGYTF
cdr3_nt: TGCGCCAGCAGCCGAGAAATACAGGGTGTGAATGGCTACACCTTC

v_call: TRBV5-4
clone_size: .
j_call: TRBJ1-2
d_call: .
cdr3_aa: CASSLGQVPYGYTF
cdr3_nt: TGTGCCAGCAGCTTGGGACAGGTTCCCTATGGCTACACCTTC

v_call: TRBV5-1
clone_size: .
j_call: TRBJ2-1
d_call: .
cdr3_aa: CASSPQFAGANEQFF
cdr3_nt: TGCGCCAGCAGCCCTCAATTCGCAGGCGCTAATGAGCAGTTCTTC

v_call: TRBV5-4
clone_size: once
j_call: TRBJ2-7
d_call: .
cdr3_aa: CASSFPGGPYEQYF
cdr3_nt: TGTGCCAGCAGCTTCCCCGGCGGTCCCTACGAGCAGTACTTC

v_call: TRBV10-3
clone_size: .
j_call: TRBJ2-7
d_call: .
cdr3_aa: CAISTDRGTEAEQYF
cdr3_nt: TGTGCCATCAGTACGGACCGGGGAACAGAGGCCGAGCAGTACTTC

v_call: TRBV5-1
clone_size: .
j_call: TRBJ2-3
d_call: .
cdr3_aa: CASSLVTTTRLDTQYF
cdr3_nt: TGCGCCAGCAGCTTGGTGACCACGACTAGATTGGATACGCAGTATTTT

v_call: TRBV5-4
clone_size: .
j_call: TRBJ2-2
d_call: TRBD1
cdr3_aa: CASSSSRDRGLGELFF
cdr3_nt: TGTGCCAGCAGCTCCTCCCGGGACAGGGGGCTCGGGGAGCTGTTTTTT

v_call: TRBV5-1
clone_size: .
j_call: TRBJ2-3
d_call: .
cdr3_aa: CASSKDNTDTQYF
cdr3_nt: TGCGCCAGCAGCAAGGACAACACAGATACGCAGTATTTT

v_call: TRBV28
clone_size: once
j_call: TRBJ2-4
d_call: .
cdr3_aa: CASSDRDSGALAKNIQYF
cdr3_nt: TGTGCCAGCAGTGACAGAGACTCGGGAGCCCTTGCCAAAAACATTCAGTACTTC

v_call: TRBV28
clone_size: once
j_call: TRBJ1-1
d_call: TRBD1
cdr3_aa: CASSSPGQKNTEAFF
cdr3_nt: TGTGCCAGCAGTTCACCGGGACAGAAGAACACTGAAGCTTTCTTT

v_call: TRBV5-8
clone_size: .
j_call: TRBJ2-3
d_call: .
cdr3_aa: CASSLGGWGRDTQYF
cdr3_nt: TGTGCCAGCAGCTTGGGGGGCTGGGGCAGGGATACGCAGTATTTT

v_call: TRBV21-1
clone_size: .
j_call: TRBJ2-2
d_call: .
cdr3_aa: CASIWGLRNTGELFF
cdr3_nt: TGTGCCAGCATTTGGGGGCTAAGGAACACCGGGGAGCTGTTTTTT

v_call: TRBV21-1
clone_size: .
j_call: TRBJ2-7
d_call: .
cdr3_aa: CASSTPGGTNSYEQYF
cdr3_nt: TGTGCCAGCAGCACTCCGGGGGGGACAAACTCCTACGAGCAGTACTTC

v_call: TRBV10-2
clone_size: .
j_call: TRBJ2-6
d_call: TRBD1
cdr3_aa: CASRGGQTVVLTF
cdr3_nt: TGCGCCAGCAGAGGGGGCCAAACCGTCGTCCTGACTTTC

v_call: TRBV6-4
clone_size: .
j_call: TRBJ1-2
d_call: .
cdr3_aa: CASSDQREGSNYGYTF
cdr3_nt: TGTGCCAGCAGTGACCAGCGGGAAGGCTCCAACTATGGCTACACCTTC

v_call: TRBV10-2
clone_size: .
j_call: TRBJ1-5
d_call: .
cdr3_aa: CASSPGSGQPQHF
cdr3_nt: TGCGCCAGCAGTCCAGGGTCCGGGCAGCCCCAGCATTTT

v_call: TRBV19
clone_size: few
j_call: TRBJ1-3
d_call: .
cdr3_aa: CASSRGGSGNTIYF
cdr3_nt: TGTGCCAGTAGCCGAGGGGGTTCTGGAAACACCATATATTTT

v_call: TRBV6-1
clone_size: .
j_call: TRBJ2-1
d_call: TRBD1
cdr3_aa: CASSPRTGYNEQFF
cdr3_nt: TGTGCCAGCAGTCCCCGGACAGGGTACAATGAGCAGTTCTTC

v_call: TRBV28
clone_size: .
j_call: TRBJ2-7
d_call: .
cdr3_aa: CASSLSPTYEQYF
cdr3_nt: TGTGCCAGCAGTCTATCCCCTACCTACGAGCAGTACTTC

v_call: TRBV18
clone_size: .
j_call: TRBJ1-2
d_call: .
cdr3_aa: CASSPPEGEYTF
cdr3_nt: TGTGCCAGCTCACCACCGGAGGGCGAGTACACCTTC

v_call: TRBV11-2
clone_size: .
j_call: TRBJ1-1
d_call: .
cdr3_aa: CASSSLKGLMNTEAFF
cdr3_nt: TGTGCCAGCAGCTCACTGAAGGGGCTTATGAACACTGAAGCTTTCTTT

v_call: TRBV19
clone_size: .
j_call: TRBJ2-7
d_call: TRBD2
cdr3_aa: CASSMSSGSHEQYF
cdr3_nt: TGTGCCAGTAGTATGTCTAGCGGGAGCCACGAGCAGTACTTC

v_call: TRBV27
clone_size: once
j_call: TRBJ1-4
d_call: .
cdr3_aa: CASRDGTQNEKLFF
cdr3_nt: TGTGCCAGCAGGGACGGGACACAAAATGAAAAACTGTTTTTT

v_call: TRBV27
clone_size: .
j_call: TRBJ2-7
d_call: TRBD1
cdr3_aa: CASSFLGTGDYEQYF
cdr3_nt: TGTGCCAGCAGTTTCCTGGGGACAGGGGACTACGAGCAGTACTTC